This TCR beta chain was identified in a study of blood T cells in healthy people across ages. Per the germline V gene, CDR1 is DFQATT and CDR2 is SNEGSKA (reference sequence). Trimming shortened V by 2 bases and J by 3 bases, and 10 bases separated the two germline ends. The CDR3 is made up of 13 amino acids. This clonotype was observed a handful of times. The second PCR ran roughly 6 to 11 cycles with a sample-barcoded 5' primer and J-beta primers. TCRdb reanalysed the 5' RACE reads using MiXCR and keeps one entry per CDR3 protein. In the table there are some 900,000 distinct CDR3 sequences, around 46% of which are singletons.

This TCR came from a man aged 25 to 45 in good health. What was sequenced was blood. This sequence joins TRBV20-1 and TRBJ1-2; D gene uncertain. The CDR3 here is CSARPLVYYGYTF. The CDR3 DNA reads TGCAGTGCTAGACCACTGGTCTACTATGGCTACACCTTC.